This passage covers 23 T cell receptor beta chains from one sample sequenced in a study of T-cell reconstitution after alpha-beta-depleted transplantation in children. The library targeted TCRbeta and was prepared with unique molecular identifiers. TCRdb redid the calling of the PCR reads with MiXCR, one entry per CDR3 protein. The repertoire includes some 200,000 distinct CDR3 sequences, approximately 9.8% of them detected once, and approximately 5% sits in the top ten. Material: PBMCs from the stem cell graft donor, obtained from the stem cell graft. Every receptor here comes from a human donor who donated a stem cell graft to a child with SCID.

This clonotype was detected many times. The chain carries TRBV12-3 or TRBV12-4 and TRBJ2-5, with unresolved D. The V and J ends lost 1 base and 12 bases respectively, with 15 bases between them. This CDR3 has 13 residues. The CDR3 here is CASSLVPAAAEYF. The CDR3 bases are TGTGCCAGCAGTTTAGTACCTGCGGCCGCGGAGTACTTC.

At least ten counts were recorded for this clonotype. V and J are TRBV7-2 and TRBJ1-2; D might be TRBD1 (6 bases). The germline V gene has CDR1 SGHTA and CDR2 FQGNSA. This CDR3 is built from 12 residues. Trimming removed 2 bases at V and 7 bases at J, with 8 bases between. The CDR3 nucleotides are TGTGCCAGCAGCTTACAGGGGCCTGGCTACACCTTC. It yields the protein CASSLQGPGYTF. Based on the CDR3 plus reference TRBV7-2 and TRBJ1-2, the full variable domain is GAGVSQSPSNKVTEKGKDVELRCDPISGHTALYWYRQSLGQGLEFLIYFQGNSAPDKSGLPSDRFSAERTGGSVSTLTIQRTQQEDSAVYLCASSLQGPGYTFGSGTRLTVV.

This clonotype was detected only once. A read error may account for a junction end that differs from germline. J is TRBJ1-2 and V is TRBV12-3 or TRBV12-4; weak D call: TRBD1 (5 bases). The length of the CDR3 is 17 residues. The CDR3 reads CASRLLTASYANYGDTF. The CDR3 nucleotides read TGTGCCAGCAGGCTATTGACAGCCTCATATGCTAACTATGGCGACACCTTC.

This clonotype was counted ten times or more. This chain joins TRBV5-1 and TRBJ2-3; maybe TRBD2 (5 bases). The germline CDR1 and CDR2 sequences are SGHRS and YFSETQ. V was cut by 2 bases and J by 0 bases, with 7 bases left in between. The CDR3 length is 14 residues. This CDR3 reads CASSFPGSTDTQYF. The CDR3 DNA follows: TGCGCCAGCAGCTTTCCGGGAAGCACAGATACGCAGTATTTT.

Many counts were recorded for this clonotype. In DNA form, the CDR3 reads TGCAGTGCCCGGACTAGCGGATGGGAGCAGTTCTTC. It yields the protein CSARTSGWEQFF. V gene TRBV20-1 combines with J gene TRBJ2-1; TRBD2 matches at 10 bases. CDR3 length: 12 residues. With 6 bases clipped from V and 10 bases from J, the junction kept 6 bases outside the gene matches. Germline lookup yields CDR1 DFQATT and CDR2 SNEGSKA (reference sequence).

This clonotype occurred many times. The chain employs TRBV28 and TRBJ1-1; D is ambiguous. The CDR3 length is 13 residues. Germline V gives CDR1 MDHEN, CDR2 SYDVKM. Trimming took off 2 bases at V and 1 base at J, with 5 bases between the two ends. Here the CDR3 reads CASSLIANTEAFF. In nucleotides, the CDR3 is TGTGCCAGCAGTTTAATAGCGAACACTGAAGCTTTCTTT.

The CDR3 protein is CASSFRMGTEAFF. In DNA form, the CDR3 reads TGTGCCAGCAGCTTCCGGATGGGCACTGAAGCTTTCTTT. The chain couples TRBV11-3 to TRBJ1-1; D gene ambiguous. V was trimmed by 3 bases and J by 4 bases, leaving 9 bases between them. The CDR3 has 13 residues. CDR1 SGHNT and CDR2 YENEEA come from the germline V gene. Full variable domain (missing parts from reference TRBV11-3 and TRBJ1-1): EAGVVQSPRYKIIEKKQPVAFWCNPISGHNTLYWYLQNLGQGPELLIRYENEEAVDDSQLPKDRFSAERLKGVDSTLKIQPAELGDSAVYLCASSFRMGTEAFFGQGTRLTVV.

This clonotype was picked up many times. This chain connects TRBV12-3 or TRBV12-4 to TRBJ2-7, with D tentatively TRBD1 (5 bases). V was shortened by 5 bases and J by 2 bases, with 16 bases between the two germline ends. The CDR3 length is 15 residues. Here the CDR3 DNA reads TGTGCCAGCAGTCCCCGGGCAGGGATTACCTACGAGCAGTACTTC. This encodes CASSPRAGITYEQYF.

This clonotype was seen repeatedly, ten times or more. V gene TRBV9 combines with J gene TRBJ1-2, with no clear D. V was trimmed by 3 bases and J by 8 bases, leaving 17 bases between them. Germline CDR1 and CDR2: SGDLS and YYNGEE. This CDR3 comprises 14 residues. In DNA form, the CDR3 reads TGTGCCAGCAGCGCCAACGTAGGTGAGGTCGGCTACACCTTC. Translated, it gives CASSANVGEVGYTF. The variable domain in full, completed from reference TRBV9 and TRBJ1-2, reads DSGVTQTPKHLITATGQRVTLRCSPRSGDLSVYWYQQSLDQGLQFLIQYYNGEERAKGNILERFSAQQFPDLHSELNLSSLELGDSALYFCASSANVGEVGYTFGSGTRLTVV.

The chain has TRBV2 and TRBJ2-2; no definite D call. The V end lost 6 bases, the J end lost 4 bases, and 9 bases lay between the germline ends. There are 13 residues in the CDR3. The germline CDR1 and CDR2 sequences are SNHLY and FYNNEI. CDR3 protein: CASRGQPTGELFF. The CDR3 DNA reads as TGTGCCAGCAGAGGGCAACCCACCGGGGAGCTGTTTTTT.

This clonotype was counted ten times or more. The chain has TRBV7-2 and TRBJ2-2, with TRBD2 matching over 10 bases. CDR3 size: 16 residues. Trimming cost V 3 bases and J 2 bases; bases outside gene matches: 3. Per the germline V gene, CDR1 is SGHTA and CDR2 is FQGNSA. The CDR3 coding sequence is TGTGCCAGCAGCTTGCGGACTAGCGGAAACACCGGGGAGCTGTTTTTT. This sequence encodes CASSLRTSGNTGELFF.

This clonotype appeared many times. The chain employs TRBV5-1 and TRBJ1-1, with D possibly matching TRBD1 (6 bases). Germline CDR1 SGHRS, CDR2 YFSETQ. The CDR3 has 15 residues. Trimming shortened V by 3 bases and J by 2 bases, and 14 bases separated the two germline ends. CDR3 nucleotides: TGCGCCAGCAGCTCTACACAGGGACGAAACACTGAAGCTTTCTTT. The encoded protein is CASSSTQGRNTEAFF.

This clonotype was observed at least ten times. V usage is TRBV2 and J usage is TRBJ2-4; D unclear. This CDR3 spans 11 amino acids. The germline CDR1 and CDR2 sequences are SNHLY and FYNNEI. The ends were cut back, 3 bases at V and 12 bases at J, with 9 bases in the middle. CDR3 in amino acids: CASSEGSDQYF. The CDR3 nucleotides read TGTGCCAGCAGTGAGGGCTCAGATCAGTACTTC.

At least ten counts were recorded for this clonotype. The chain employs TRBV20-1 and TRBJ2-7; no clear D. This CDR3 comprises 12 residues. Per germline, CDR1 DFQATT and CDR2 SNEGSKA (reference sequence). Trimming stripped 5 bases from V and 2 bases from J, with 10 bases between. In DNA, the CDR3 is TGCAGTGCTGCTTCCCAGACCTACGAGCAGTACTTC. Translated, it gives CSAASQTYEQYF.

In this sample, this clonotype turned up many times. This chain connects TRBV7-6 to TRBJ2-1; unclear D gene. The CDR3 sequence is 16 residues long. V was trimmed by 0 bases and J by 4 bases, leaving 13 bases between them. CDR1 and CDR2 (germline): SGHVS, FNYEAQ. The CDR3 here is CASSLAGWYYYNEQFF. As DNA, the CDR3 is TGTGCCAGCAGCTTAGCAGGATGGTACTATTACAATGAGCAGTTCTTC.

This clonotype was seen ten or more times. This rearrangement joins TRBV5-1 to TRBJ2-7, with unresolved D. The V gene lost 0 bases and the J gene lost 3 bases, with 10 bases spanning the gap. This CDR3 is 14 amino acids long. In germline, CDR1 is SGHRS, CDR2 YFSETQ. The CDR3 nucleotides are TGCGCCAGCAGCTTGGGACCCGAAGACTACGAGCAGTACTTC. Its protein is CASSLGPEDYEQYF.

This clonotype was counted many times. V gene TRBV12-3 or TRBV12-4 combines with J gene TRBJ1-1; 8 positions match TRBD1. The CDR3 runs to 14 residues. With V trimmed by 6 bases and J by 1 base, 4 bases remained unmatched. The chain's CDR3 is CASSLTGENTEAFF. The CDR3 DNA reads as TGTGCCAGCAGCCTGACAGGGGAGAACACTGAAGCTTTCTTT.

This clonotype showed up many times. The J gene is TRBJ1-1, the V gene TRBV20-1, with D perhaps matching TRBD1 (6 bases). The CDR3 length is 13 residues. Per germline, CDR1 DFQATT and CDR2 SNEGSKA (reference sequence). Trimming took off 1 base at V and 7 bases at J, with 13 bases between the two ends. Written as DNA, the CDR3 is TGCAGTGCTAGAGGGGGGGGGCTGGGTGAAGCTTTCTTT. Its protein product is CSARGGGLGEAFF.

The V gene is TRBV20-1, the J gene TRBJ2-7, with D perhaps given as TRBD1 or TRBD2 (5 bases each). The DNA matches TRBJ2-1 better at its end, which makes the J call doubtful. The CDR3 spans 16 residues. Germline CDR1 is DFQATT and CDR2 is SNEGSKA (reference sequence). The DNA for the CDR3 is TGCAGTGCTAGAGATCAGAGGGGCCGGTCCTACAATGAGCAGTTCTTC. Its protein product is CSARDQRGRSYNEQFF.

This clonotype was counted at least ten times. The chain employs TRBV6-5 and TRBJ2-7, with no clear D. Per germline, CDR1 MNHEY and CDR2 SVGAGI. The length of the CDR3 is 15 residues. V lost 0 bases and J lost 3, with 12 bases in between. The CDR3 DNA reads TGTGCCAGCAGTTACTCGAAACGGTTCTACTACGAGCAGTACTTC. Residues: CASSYSKRFYYEQYF.

This clonotype has ten or more counts. J is TRBJ1-1 and V is TRBV5-6, with D tentatively TRBD1 (5 bases). CDR3 length: 14 amino acids. Germline V gene lookup returns CDR1 SGHDT and CDR2 YYEEEE. Trimming removed 2 bases from V and 3 bases from J, with 11 bases in between. CDR3 loop: CASSLGVADTEAFF. In nucleotides, the CDR3 is TGTGCCAGCAGCTTAGGGGTAGCGGACACTGAAGCTTTCTTT.

This clonotype was detected ten times or more. The chain uses TRBV7-2 and TRBJ1-1; D not certain. The CDR3 is 14 amino acids. Looked up from germline, CDR1 is SGHTA and CDR2 is FQGNSA. Trimming removed 3 bases at V and 6 bases at J, with 14 bases between. CDR3 sequence reads: CASSFGVWYPEAFF. In DNA form, the CDR3 reads TGTGCCAGCAGCTTTGGGGTTTGGTACCCTGAAGCTTTCTTT.

This clonotype was counted many times. The J gene is TRBJ2-3, the V gene TRBV25-1; perhaps TRBD2 as D (7 bases). This CDR3 spans 13 amino acids. V was pared by 5 bases and J by 10 bases, with 16 bases between. Per germline, CDR1 MGHDK and CDR2 SYGVNS. The CDR3 sequence: CASSPWEGVPQYF. The CDR3 DNA reads TGTGCCAGCAGTCCGTGGGAGGGGGTCCCGCAGTATTTT.